The sequence of this T cell receptor beta chain was determined in a study of T-cell memory formation after mild COVID-19. Turning to the study itself: TCR clusters were mostly donor specific. Study outcomes and limitations: Day 15 to 85 contracting clones showed balanced CD4/CD8; day 15 to 37 expanders favored CD4+. The CD4+ clones that contracted clustered mainly within CM and EM, and the CD8+ clones concentrated in EMRA.

Barcoded TCR alpha and TCR beta cDNA libraries with UMIs came from 5'RACE using constant-segment primers. TCRdb reprocessed the 5' RACE reads via MiXCR and lists one record per CDR3 protein. The sample contains 450,000 to 650,000 distinct CDR3 sequences, roughly 20% of which appear only once. V was clipped by 3 bases and J by 4 bases; unmatched bases: 2. CDR3 length: 14 amino acids. Germline CDR1 and CDR2: SGHNT and YYREEE (reference sequence). This clonotype was counted a few times. The antigen is not known. The clonotype originates from an adult woman who had mild COVID-19 (a few samples of this study predate the infection). Cell type and time point are not known. The V gene is TRBV5-4, the J gene TRBJ2-1; TRBD1 aligns across 9 bases. The sequenced sample was PBMCs or a T cell subset sorted from them (not recorded which). In nucleotides, the CDR3 is TGTGCCAGCAGCTGGGACAGGGATTACAATGAGCAGTTCTTC. It codes for CASSWDRDYNEQFF.